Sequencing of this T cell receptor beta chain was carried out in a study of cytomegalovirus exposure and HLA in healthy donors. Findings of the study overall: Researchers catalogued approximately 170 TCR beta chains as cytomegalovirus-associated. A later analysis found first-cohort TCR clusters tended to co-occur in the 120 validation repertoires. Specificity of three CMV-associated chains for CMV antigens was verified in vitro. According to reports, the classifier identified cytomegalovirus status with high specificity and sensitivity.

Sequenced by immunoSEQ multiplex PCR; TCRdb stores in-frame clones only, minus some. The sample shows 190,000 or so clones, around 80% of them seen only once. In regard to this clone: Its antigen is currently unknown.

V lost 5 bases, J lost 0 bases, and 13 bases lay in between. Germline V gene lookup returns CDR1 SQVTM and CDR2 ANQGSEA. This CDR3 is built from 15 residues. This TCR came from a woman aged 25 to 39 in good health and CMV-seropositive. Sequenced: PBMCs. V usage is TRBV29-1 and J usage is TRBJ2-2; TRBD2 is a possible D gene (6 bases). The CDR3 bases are TGCAGCGTTCGCCAAGGACTAACGAACACCGGGGAGCTGTTTTTT. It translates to CSVRQGLTNTGELFF.